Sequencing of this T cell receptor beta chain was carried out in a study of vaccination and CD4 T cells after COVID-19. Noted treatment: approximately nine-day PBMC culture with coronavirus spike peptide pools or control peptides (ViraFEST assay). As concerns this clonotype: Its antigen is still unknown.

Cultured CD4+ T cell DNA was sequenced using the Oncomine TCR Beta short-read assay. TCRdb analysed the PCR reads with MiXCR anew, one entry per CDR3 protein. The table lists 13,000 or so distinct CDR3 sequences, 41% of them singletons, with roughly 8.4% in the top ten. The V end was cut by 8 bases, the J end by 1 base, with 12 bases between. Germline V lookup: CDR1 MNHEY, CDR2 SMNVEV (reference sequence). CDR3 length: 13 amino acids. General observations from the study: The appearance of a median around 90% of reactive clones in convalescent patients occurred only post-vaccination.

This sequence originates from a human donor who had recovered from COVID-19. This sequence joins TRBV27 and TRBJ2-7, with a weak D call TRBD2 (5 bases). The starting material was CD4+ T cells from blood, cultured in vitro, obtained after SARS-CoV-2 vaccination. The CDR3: CASHRSGSYEQYF. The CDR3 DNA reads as TGTGCCAGCCACCGAAGCGGTTCCTACGAGCAGTACTTC.